The clone carrying this T cell receptor (beta chain) was seen more than once but under ten times. Its antigen is still unknown. This sample was included in a study of beta chain features in type 1 diabetes. The entirety of the isolated RNA underwent reverse transcription, so expressed TCRB transcripts were sequenced. Method: immunoSEQ multiplex PCR; TCRdb's copy keeps in-frame clones and lacks some. The sample includes 600,000 to 700,000 clones, around 12% of them seen just once. The CDR3 has 13 residues. Trimming took off 4 bases at V and 2 bases at J, with 7 bases between the two ends. Per the germline V gene, CDR1 is SGHRS and CDR2 is YFSETQ. Study-wide results and caveats: All four CD4+ subsets from Type 1 diabetes patients carried moderately but significantly shorter TCRB CDR3s.

This sequence originates from a young man with type 1 diabetes. Sample: naive CD4+ T cells from blood. V is TRBV5-1 and J is TRBJ2-1; a weak D match, TRBD2 (5 bases). For the CDR3, the DNA is TGCGCCAGCAGCCCCGGGACCTACAATGAGCAGTTCTTC. Translated: CASSPGTYNEQFF.